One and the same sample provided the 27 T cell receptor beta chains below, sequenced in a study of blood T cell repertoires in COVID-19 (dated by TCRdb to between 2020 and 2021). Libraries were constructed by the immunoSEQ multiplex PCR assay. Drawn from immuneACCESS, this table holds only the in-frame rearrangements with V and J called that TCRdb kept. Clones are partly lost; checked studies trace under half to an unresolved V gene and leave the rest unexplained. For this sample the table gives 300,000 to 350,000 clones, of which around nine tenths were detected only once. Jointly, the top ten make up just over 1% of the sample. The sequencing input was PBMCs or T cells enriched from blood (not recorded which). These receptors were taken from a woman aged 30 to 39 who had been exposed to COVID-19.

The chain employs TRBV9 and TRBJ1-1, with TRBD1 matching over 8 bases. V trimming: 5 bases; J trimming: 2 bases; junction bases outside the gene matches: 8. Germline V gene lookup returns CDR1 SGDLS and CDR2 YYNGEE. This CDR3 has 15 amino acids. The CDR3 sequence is CASRSLTGANTEAFF. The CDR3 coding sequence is TGTGCCAGCAGGTCCCTGACAGGGGCAAACACTGAAGCTTTCTTT.

The CDR3 spells CASSLTSGLRVSKNQPQHF. CDR3 in DNA: TGTGCCAGCAGCTTAACGTCAGGATTGAGGGTATCTAAAAATCAGCCCCAGCATTTT. The J gene is TRBJ1-5, the V gene TRBV7-3; D remains ambiguous. The germline CDR1 and CDR2 sequences are SGHTA and FQGTGA. V was trimmed by 0 bases and J by 4 bases, leaving 22 bases between them. This CDR3 has 19 amino acids.

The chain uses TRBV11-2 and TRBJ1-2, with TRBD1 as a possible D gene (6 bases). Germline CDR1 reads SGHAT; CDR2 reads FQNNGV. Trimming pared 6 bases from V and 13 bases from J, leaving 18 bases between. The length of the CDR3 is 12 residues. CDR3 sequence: CASSHLTGFPTF. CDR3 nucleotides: TGTGCCAGCAGTCACCTCACAGGGTTTCCCACCTTC.

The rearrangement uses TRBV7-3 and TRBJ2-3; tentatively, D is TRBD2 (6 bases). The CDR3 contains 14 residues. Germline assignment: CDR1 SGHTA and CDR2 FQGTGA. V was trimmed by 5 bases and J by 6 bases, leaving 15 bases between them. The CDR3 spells CASSTGGPKDTQYF. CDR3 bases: TGTGCCAGCAGCACCGGAGGGCCCAAGGATACGCAGTATTTT. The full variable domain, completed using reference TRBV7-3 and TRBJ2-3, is GAGVSQTPSNKVTEKGKYVELRCDPISGHTALYWYRQSLGQGPEFLIYFQGTGAADDSGLPNDRFFAVRPEGSVSTLKIQRTERGDSAVYLCASSTGGPKDTQYFGPGTRLTVL.

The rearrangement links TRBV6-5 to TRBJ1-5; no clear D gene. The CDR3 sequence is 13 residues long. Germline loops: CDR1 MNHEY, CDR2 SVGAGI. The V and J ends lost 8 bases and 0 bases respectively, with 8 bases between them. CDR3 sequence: CASGQISNQPQHF. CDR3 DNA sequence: TGTGCCAGCGGGCAGATTAGCAATCAGCCCCAGCATTTT.

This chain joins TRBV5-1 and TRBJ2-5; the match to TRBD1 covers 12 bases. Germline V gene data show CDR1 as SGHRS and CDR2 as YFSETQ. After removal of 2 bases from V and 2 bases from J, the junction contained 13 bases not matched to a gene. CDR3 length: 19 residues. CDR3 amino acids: CASSLLGTGGGDAQETQYF. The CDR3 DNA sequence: TGCGCCAGCAGCTTACTCGGGACAGGGGGCGGAGATGCGCAAGAGACCCAGTACTTC.

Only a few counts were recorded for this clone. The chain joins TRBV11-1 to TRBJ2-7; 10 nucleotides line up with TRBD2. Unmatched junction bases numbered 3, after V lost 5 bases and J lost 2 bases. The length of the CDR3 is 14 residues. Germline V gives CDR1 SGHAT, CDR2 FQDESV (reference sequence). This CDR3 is CASSTTSGPYEQYF. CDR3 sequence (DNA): TGTGCCAGCAGCACGACTAGCGGGCCCTACGAGCAGTACTTC.

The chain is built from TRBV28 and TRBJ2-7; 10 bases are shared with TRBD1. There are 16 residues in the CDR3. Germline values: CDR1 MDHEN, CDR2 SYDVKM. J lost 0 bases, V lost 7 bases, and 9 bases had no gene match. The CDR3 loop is CASIGAGTGVSYEQYF. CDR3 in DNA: TGTGCCAGCATCGGAGCCGGGACAGGGGTCTCCTACGAGCAGTACTTC.

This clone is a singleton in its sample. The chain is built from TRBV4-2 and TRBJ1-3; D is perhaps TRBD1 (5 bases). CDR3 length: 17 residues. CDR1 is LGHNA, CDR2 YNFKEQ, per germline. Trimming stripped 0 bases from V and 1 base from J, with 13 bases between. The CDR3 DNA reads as TGTGCCAGCAGCCAAGAAGCCAGCAGGGTTTCTGGAAACACCATATATTTT. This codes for CASSQEASRVSGNTIYF.

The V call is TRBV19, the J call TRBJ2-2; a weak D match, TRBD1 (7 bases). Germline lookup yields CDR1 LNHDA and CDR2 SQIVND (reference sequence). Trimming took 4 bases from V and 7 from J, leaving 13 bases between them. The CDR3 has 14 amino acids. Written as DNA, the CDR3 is TGTGCCAGTAGTAATACAGGGGAGGTCGGGGAGCTGTTTTTT. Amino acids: CASSNTGEVGELFF. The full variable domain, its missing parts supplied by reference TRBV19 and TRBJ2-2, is DGGITQSPKYLFRKEGQNVTLSCEQNLNHDAMYWYRQDPGQGLRLIYYSQIVNDFQKGDIAEGYSVSREKKESFPLTVTSAQKNPTAFYLCASSNTGEVGELFFGEGSRLTVL.

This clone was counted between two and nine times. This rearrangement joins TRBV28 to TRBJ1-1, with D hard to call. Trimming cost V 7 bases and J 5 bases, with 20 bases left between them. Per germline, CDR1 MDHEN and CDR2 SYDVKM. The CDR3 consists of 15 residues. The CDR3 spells CASTAPYGEGTEAFF. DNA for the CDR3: TGTGCCAGCACCGCCCCTTACGGGGAGGGAACTGAAGCTTTCTTT.

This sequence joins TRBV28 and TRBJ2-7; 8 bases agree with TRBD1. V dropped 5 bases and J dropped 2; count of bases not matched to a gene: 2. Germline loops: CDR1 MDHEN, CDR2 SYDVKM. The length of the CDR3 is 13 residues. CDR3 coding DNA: TGTGCCAGCAGTATGACAGGGGCCTACGAGCAGTACTTC. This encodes CASSMTGAYEQYF.

DNA of the CDR3: TGTGCCAGTAGTATTGCAGGGGGTAGGATGAACACTGAAGCTTTCTTT. Translation: CASSIAGGRMNTEAFF. The chain uses TRBV19 and TRBJ1-1; 7 bases map to TRBD1. CDR1 and CDR2 (germline): LNHDA, SQIVND (reference sequence). Trimming cost V 3 bases and J 0 bases; bases outside gene matches: 7. The CDR3 is 16 amino acids.

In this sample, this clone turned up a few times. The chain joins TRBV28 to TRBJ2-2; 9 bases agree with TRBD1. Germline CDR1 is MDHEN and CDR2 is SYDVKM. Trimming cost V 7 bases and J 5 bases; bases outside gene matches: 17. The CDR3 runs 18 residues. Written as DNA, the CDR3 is TGTGCCAGCACCAATCAACCCCCCGGGACAGGGATTACCGGGGAGCTGTTTTTT. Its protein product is CASTNQPPGTGITGELFF.

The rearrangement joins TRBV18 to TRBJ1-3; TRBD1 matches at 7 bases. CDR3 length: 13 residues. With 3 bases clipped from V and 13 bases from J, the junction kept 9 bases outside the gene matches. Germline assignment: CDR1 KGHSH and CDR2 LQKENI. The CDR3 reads CASSPADRTRIYF. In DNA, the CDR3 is TGTGCCAGCTCACCGGCGGACAGGACGAGGATATATTTT.

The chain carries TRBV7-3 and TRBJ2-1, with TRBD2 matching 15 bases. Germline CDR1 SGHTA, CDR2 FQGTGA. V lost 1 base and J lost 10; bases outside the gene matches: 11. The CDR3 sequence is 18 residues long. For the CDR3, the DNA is TGTGCCAGCAGCTTAAGAGGGATAGGACTAGCGGGAGGGGGCGAGCAGTTCTTC. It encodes CASSLRGIGLAGGGEQFF.

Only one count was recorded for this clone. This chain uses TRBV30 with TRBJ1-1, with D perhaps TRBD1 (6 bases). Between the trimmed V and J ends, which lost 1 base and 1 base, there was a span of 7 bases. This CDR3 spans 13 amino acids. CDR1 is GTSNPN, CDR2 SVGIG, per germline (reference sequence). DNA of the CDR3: TGTGCCTGGAGTGCACAGGGGAACACTGAAGCTTTCTTT. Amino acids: CAWSAQGNTEAFF.

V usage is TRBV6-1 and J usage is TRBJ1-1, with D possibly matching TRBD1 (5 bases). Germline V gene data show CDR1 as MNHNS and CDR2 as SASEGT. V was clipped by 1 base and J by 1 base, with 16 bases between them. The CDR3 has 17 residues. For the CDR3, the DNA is TGTGCCAGCAGTGAAGGGGTGTCCCGACAGAAGAACACTGAAGCTTTCTTT. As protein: CASSEGVSRQKNTEAFF.

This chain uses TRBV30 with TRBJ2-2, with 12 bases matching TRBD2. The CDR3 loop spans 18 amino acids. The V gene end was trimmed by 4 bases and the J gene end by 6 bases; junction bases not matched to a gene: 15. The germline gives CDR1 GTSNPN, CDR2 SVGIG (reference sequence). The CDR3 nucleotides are TGTGCCTGGACGGGGTTGGGAACTAGCGGGAGGCCCGCCGGGGAGCTGTTTTTT. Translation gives CAWTGLGTSGRPAGELFF.

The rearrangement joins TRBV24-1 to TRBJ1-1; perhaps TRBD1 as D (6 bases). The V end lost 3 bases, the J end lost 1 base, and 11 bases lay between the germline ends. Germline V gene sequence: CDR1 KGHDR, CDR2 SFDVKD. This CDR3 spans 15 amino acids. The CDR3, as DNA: TGTGCCACCAGTGATAACAGGGCGGGGAACACTGAAGCTTTCTTT. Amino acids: CATSDNRAGNTEAFF.

The CDR3 sequence: CAIRSGNYGYTF. For the CDR3, the DNA is TGTGCCATCCGGTCGGGGAACTATGGCTACACCTTC. The chain links TRBV28 to TRBJ1-2, with no clear D. Germline CDR1 MDHEN, CDR2 SYDVKM. This CDR3 has 12 amino acids. V was trimmed by 10 bases and J by 2 bases, leaving 11 bases between them.

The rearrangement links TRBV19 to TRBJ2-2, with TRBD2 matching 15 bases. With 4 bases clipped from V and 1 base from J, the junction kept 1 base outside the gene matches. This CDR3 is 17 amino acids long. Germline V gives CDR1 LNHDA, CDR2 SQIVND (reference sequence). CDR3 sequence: CASSKGLAGGNTGELFF. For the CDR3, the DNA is TGTGCCAGTAGTAAGGGACTAGCGGGAGGGAACACCGGGGAGCTGTTTTTT.

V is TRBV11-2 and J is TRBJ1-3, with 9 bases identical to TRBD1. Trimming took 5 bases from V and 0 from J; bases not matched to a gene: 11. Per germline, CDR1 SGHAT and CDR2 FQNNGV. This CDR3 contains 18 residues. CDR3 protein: CASSQRQGQGLSGNTIYF. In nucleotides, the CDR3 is TGTGCCAGCAGCCAACGACAGGGACAGGGTCTCTCTGGAAACACCATATATTTT. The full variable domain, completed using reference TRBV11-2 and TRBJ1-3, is EAGVAQSPRYKIIEKRQSVAFWCNPISGHATLYWYQQILGQGPKLLIQFQNNGVVDDSQLPKDRFSAERLKGVDSTLKIQPAKLEDSAVYLCASSQRQGQGLSGNTIYFGEGSWLTVV.

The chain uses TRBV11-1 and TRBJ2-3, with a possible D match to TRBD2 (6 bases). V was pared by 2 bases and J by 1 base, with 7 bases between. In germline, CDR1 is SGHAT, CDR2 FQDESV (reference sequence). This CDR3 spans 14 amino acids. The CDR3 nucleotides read TGTGCCAGCAGCTTATCTAGCGGCACAGATACGCAGTATTTT. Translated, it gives CASSLSSGTDTQYF. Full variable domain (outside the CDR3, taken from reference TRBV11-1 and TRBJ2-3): EAEVAQSPRYKITEKSQAVAFWCDPISGHATLYWYRQILGQGPELLVQFQDESVVDDSQLPKDRFSAERLKGVDSTLKIQPAELGDSAMYLCASSLSSGTDTQYFGPGTRLTVL.

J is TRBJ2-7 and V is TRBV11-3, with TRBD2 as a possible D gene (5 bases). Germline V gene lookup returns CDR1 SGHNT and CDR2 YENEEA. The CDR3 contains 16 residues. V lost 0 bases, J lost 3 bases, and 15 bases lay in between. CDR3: CASSLDQAESVYEQYF. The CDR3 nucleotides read TGTGCCAGCAGCTTAGATCAAGCGGAGTCGGTCTACGAGCAGTACTTC.

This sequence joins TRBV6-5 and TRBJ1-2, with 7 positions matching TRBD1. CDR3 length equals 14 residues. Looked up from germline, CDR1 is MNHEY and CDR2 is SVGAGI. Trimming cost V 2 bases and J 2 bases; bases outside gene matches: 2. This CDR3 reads CASSYMTGNYGYTF. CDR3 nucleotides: TGTGCCAGCAGTTACATGACAGGGAACTATGGCTACACCTTC.

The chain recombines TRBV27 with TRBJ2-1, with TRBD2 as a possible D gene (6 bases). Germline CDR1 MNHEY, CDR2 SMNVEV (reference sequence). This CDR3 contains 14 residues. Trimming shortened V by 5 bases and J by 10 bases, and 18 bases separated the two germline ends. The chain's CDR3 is CASSKSGLHGEQFF. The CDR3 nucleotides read TGTGCCAGCAGTAAATCGGGACTCCACGGCGAGCAGTTCTTC.